Shown below are 6 T cell receptor beta chains from a single sample sequenced in a study of blood T cells in healthy people across ages. A J-beta primer mix and a sample-barcoded 5' primer were used in a second PCR of about 7 to 12 cycles. TCRdb re-derived calls from the 5' RACE reads in MiXCR, one entry per CDR3 protein. The sample lists hundreds of thousands of distinct CDR3 sequences; around 50% were seen once. The source material was blood. These receptors originate from an elderly man in good health.

The table lists this clonotype with a few counts. CDR3 nucleotide sequence: TGTGCCAGCAGGCTTTACATGAACACTGAAGCTTTCTTT. Its translation: CASRLYMNTEAFF. This chain links TRBV2 with TRBJ1-1; D remains ambiguous. V gave up 6 bases and J gave up 0 bases, with 8 bases separating them. Germline loops: CDR1 SNHLY, CDR2 FYNNEI. This CDR3 is 13 amino acids long.

This clonotype was seen at least ten times. V is TRBV20-1 and J is TRBJ2-3; D might be TRBD2 (5 bases). Germline CDR1 DFQATT, CDR2 SNEGSKA (reference sequence). The CDR3 covers 12 residues. V lost 4 bases and J lost 3, with 8 bases in between. CDR3 region: CSANPGTDTQYF. For the CDR3, the DNA is TGCAGTGCTAACCCGGGGACAGATACGCAGTATTTT.

Concerning this clonotype: A much larger clone differs from this one at a single base, so this may be a read error. The chain has TRBV12-3 or TRBV12-4 and TRBJ2-7, with 10 bases matching TRBD1. This CDR3 contains 16 residues. V trimming: 7 bases; J trimming: 10 bases; junction bases outside the gene matches: 19. The CDR3, as DNA: TGTGCCAGCATAACCGGGACAGGGGCGGAGGGAGAGGCCCAGTACTTC. It encodes CASITGTGAEGEAQYF.

The chain recombines TRBV20-1 with TRBJ1-1; D ambiguous. The CDR3 extends over 14 amino acids. CDR1 is DFQATT and CDR2 is SNEGSKA in the germline V gene (reference sequence). Trimming removed 1 base at V and 1 base at J, with 10 bases between. The CDR3 DNA reads as TGCAGTGCTAGAGGCTTTACAGCGAACACTGAAGCTTTCTTT. Its translation: CSARGFTANTEAFF.

This clonotype came up many times. The chain couples TRBV7-2 to TRBJ2-5; 7 positions agree with TRBD1. Trimming at V came to 6 bases and at J to 11 bases, leaving 21 bases not matched to a gene. This CDR3 comprises 16 residues. CDR1 is SGHTA and CDR2 is FQGNSA in the germline V gene. Written as DNA, the CDR3 is TGTGCCAGCAGTCGAACGGGACAGCACTTCTACAATGAGCAGTACTTC. It yields the protein CASSRTGQHFYNEQYF.

This clonotype was observed a handful of times. The chain combines TRBV20-1 with TRBJ2-1, with D tentatively TRBD2 (5 bases). The germline V gene has CDR1 DFQATT and CDR2 SNEGSKA (reference sequence). The CDR3 has 14 amino acids. V lost 1 base, J lost 5 bases, and 12 bases lay in between. The CDR3 sequence is CSARAGLGNNEQFF. As DNA, the CDR3 is TGCAGTGCTAGAGCCGGACTGGGGAACAATGAGCAGTTCTTC.